This TCR beta chain was profiled in a study of siplizumab effects on memory and regulatory T cells. Points from the study as a whole: Memory cells that were CD4+ and unstimulated gave rise to alloreactive sequences, which siplizumab significantly reduced. Naive T cells looked more diverse than memory cells, and they looked like major contributors to the alloresponse. No more than a minor fraction of alloreactive clones could be traced back to unstimulated subsets. Roughly 75-97% of proliferating CD4+ or CD8+ clones lacked an assignable naive or memory phenotype.

The repertoire was sequenced with immunoSEQ multiplex PCR; TCRdb's copy has only in-frame clones and lacks some. The table shows tens of thousands of clones, with around 96% occurring only once. A remark on this clone: As yet, its antigen is unknown.

This CDR3 contains 14 residues. Trimming took off 4 bases at V and 2 bases at J, with 10 bases between the two ends. Germline values: CDR1 SGHVS, CDR2 FNYEAQ. The V gene is TRBV7-6, the J gene TRBJ2-3; D may be TRBD2 (5 bases). The receptor was isolated from a human donor in good health. Source material: naive CD8+ T cells sorted from blood. As DNA, the CDR3 is TGTGCCAGCAGCTCCCCGACTAACACAGATACGCAGTATTTT. It codes for CASSSPTNTDTQYF.